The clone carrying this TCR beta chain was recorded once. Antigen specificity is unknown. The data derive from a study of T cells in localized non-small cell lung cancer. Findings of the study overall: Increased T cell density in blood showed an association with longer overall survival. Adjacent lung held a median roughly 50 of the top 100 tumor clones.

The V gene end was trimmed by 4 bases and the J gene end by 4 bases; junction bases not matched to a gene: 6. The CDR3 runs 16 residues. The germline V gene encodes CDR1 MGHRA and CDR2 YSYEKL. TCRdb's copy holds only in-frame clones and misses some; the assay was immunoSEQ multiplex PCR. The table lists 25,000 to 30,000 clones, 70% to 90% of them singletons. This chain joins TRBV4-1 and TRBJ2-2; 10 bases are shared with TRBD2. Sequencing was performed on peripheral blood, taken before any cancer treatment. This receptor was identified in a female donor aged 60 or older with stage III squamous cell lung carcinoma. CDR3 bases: TGCGCCAGCAGCCGCGGACTAGCGGCTTCCACCGGGGAGCTGTTTTTT. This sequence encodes CASSRGLAASTGELFF.